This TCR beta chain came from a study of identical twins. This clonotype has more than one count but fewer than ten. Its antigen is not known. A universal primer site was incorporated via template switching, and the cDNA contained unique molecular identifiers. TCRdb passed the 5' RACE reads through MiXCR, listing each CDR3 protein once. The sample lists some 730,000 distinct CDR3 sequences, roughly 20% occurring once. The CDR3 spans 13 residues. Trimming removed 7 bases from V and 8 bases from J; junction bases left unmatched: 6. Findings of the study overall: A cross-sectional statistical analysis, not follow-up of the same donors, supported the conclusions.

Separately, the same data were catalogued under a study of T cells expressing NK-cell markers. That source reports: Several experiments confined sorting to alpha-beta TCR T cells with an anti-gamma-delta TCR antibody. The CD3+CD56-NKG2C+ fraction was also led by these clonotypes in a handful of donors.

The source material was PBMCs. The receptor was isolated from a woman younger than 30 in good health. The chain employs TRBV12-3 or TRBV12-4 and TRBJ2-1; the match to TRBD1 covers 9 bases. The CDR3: CASIETGGHEQFF. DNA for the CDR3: TGTGCCAGCATTGAGACAGGGGGGCATGAGCAGTTCTTC.